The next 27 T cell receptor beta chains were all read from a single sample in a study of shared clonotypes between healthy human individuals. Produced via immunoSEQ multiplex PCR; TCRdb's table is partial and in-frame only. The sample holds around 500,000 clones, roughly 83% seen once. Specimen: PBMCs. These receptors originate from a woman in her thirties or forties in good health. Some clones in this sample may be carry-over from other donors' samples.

The CDR3 coding sequence is TGTGCCAGCAGCCCGGATGGGGGGAACTATGGCTACACCTTC. Protein: CASSPDGGNYGYTF. The chain carries TRBV9 and TRBJ1-2; maybe TRBD1 (5 bases). The V gene lost 4 bases and the J gene lost 2 bases, with 12 bases spanning the gap. CDR1 and CDR2 from the germline V gene are SGDLS and YYNGEE. The CDR3 spans 14 residues.

The CDR3 here is CASSFGAGPFSYNEQFF. CDR3 coding DNA: TGTGCCAGCAGTTTTGGGGCTGGCCCTTTCTCCTACAATGAGCAGTTCTTC. The chain carries TRBV28 and TRBJ2-1; D is perhaps TRBD1 (5 bases). The CDR3 contains 17 residues. Germline V gives CDR1 MDHEN, CDR2 SYDVKM. Between the trimmed V and J ends, which lost 3 bases and 0 bases, there was a span of 15 bases.

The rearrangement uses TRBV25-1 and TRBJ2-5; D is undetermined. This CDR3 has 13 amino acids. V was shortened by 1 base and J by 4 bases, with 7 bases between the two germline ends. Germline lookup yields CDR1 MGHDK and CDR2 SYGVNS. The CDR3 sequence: CASSELSTETQYF. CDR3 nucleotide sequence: TGTGCCAGCAGTGAATTAAGTACAGAGACCCAGTACTTC.

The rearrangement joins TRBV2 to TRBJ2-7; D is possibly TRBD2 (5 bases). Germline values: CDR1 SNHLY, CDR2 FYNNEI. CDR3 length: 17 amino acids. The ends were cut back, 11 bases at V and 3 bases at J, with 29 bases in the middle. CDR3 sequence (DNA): TGTGCCTCCGACCTTATACCCGGGGTTAGCGTCGACTACGAGCAGTACTTC. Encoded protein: CASDLIPGVSVDYEQYF. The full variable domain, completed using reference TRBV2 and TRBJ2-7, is EPEVTQTPSHQVTQMGQEVILRCVPISNHLYFYWYRQILGQKVEFLVSFYNNEISEKSEIFDDQFSVERPDGSNFTLKIRSTKLEDSAMYFCASDLIPGVSVDYEQYFGPGTRLTVT.

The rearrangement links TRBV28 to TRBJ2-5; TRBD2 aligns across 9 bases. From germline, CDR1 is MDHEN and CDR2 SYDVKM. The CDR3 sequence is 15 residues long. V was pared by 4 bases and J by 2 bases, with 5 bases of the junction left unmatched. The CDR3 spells CASSWSTSGQETQYF. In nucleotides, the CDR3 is TGTGCCAGCAGTTGGTCGACTAGCGGACAAGAGACCCAGTACTTC.

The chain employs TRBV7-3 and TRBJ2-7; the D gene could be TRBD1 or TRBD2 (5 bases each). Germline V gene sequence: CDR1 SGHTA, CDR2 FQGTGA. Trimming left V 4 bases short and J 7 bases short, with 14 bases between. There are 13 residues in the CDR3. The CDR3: CASSSGTEREQYF. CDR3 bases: TGTGCCAGCAGCTCGGGGACCGAGCGGGAGCAGTACTTC.

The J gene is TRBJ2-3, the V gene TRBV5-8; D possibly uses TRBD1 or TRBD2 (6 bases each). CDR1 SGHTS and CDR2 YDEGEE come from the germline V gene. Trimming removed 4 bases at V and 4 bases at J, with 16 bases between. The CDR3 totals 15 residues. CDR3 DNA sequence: TGTGCCAGCAGCCAAGGGGGGCAGGGCTCAGATACGCAGTATTTT. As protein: CASSQGGQGSDTQYF.

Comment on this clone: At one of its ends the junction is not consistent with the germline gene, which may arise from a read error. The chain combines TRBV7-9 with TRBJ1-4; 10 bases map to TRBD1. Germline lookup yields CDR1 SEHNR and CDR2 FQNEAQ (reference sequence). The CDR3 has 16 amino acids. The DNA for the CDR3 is TGCGCCAGCAGCCAAGATCTTGGGACAGGGGCCGAAAAACTGTTTTTT. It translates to CASSQDLGTGAEKLFF.

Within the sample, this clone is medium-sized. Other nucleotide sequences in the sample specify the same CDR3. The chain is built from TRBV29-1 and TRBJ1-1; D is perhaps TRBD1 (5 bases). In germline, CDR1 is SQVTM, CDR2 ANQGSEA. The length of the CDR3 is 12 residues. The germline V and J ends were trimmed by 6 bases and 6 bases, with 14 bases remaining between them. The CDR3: CSVGDGLAEAFF. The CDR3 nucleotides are TGCAGCGTCGGGGACGGCCTGGCTGAAGCTTTCTTT.

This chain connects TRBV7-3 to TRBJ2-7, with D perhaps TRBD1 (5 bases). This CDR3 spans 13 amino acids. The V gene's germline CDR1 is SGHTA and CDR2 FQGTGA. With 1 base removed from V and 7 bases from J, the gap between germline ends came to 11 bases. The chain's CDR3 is CASSLRQGLEQYF. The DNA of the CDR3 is TGTGCCAGCAGCTTAAGGCAGGGCCTAGAGCAGTACTTC. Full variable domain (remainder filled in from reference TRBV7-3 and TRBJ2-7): GAGVSQTPSNKVTEKGKYVELRCDPISGHTALYWYRQSLGQGPEFLIYFQGTGAADDSGLPNDRFFAVRPEGSVSTLKIQRTERGDSAVYLCASSLRQGLEQYFGPGTRLTVT.

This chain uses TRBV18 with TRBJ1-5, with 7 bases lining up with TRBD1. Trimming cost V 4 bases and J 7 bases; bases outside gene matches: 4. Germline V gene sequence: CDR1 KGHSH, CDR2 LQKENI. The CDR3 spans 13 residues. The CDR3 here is CASSLQGDQPQHF. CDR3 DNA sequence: TGTGCCAGCTCACTCCAGGGGGACCAGCCCCAGCATTTT.

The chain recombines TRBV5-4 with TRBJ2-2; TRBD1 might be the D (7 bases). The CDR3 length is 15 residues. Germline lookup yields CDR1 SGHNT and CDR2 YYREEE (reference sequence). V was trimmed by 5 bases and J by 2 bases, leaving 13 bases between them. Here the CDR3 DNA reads TGTGCCAGCAGGGAGGGGACAGCAAACACCGGGGAGCTGTTTTTT. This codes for CASREGTANTGELFF.

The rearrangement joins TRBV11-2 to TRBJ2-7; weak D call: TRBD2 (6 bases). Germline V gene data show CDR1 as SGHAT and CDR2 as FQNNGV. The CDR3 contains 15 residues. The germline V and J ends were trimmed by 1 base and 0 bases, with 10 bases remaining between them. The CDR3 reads CASSLVAGGSYEQYF. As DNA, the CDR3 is TGTGCCAGCAGCTTAGTAGCCGGGGGCTCCTACGAGCAGTACTTC.

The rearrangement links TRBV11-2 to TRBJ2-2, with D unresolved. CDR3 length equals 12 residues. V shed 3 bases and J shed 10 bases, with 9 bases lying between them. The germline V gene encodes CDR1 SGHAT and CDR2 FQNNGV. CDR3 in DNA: TGTGCCAGCAGCTTCTGGTTGGCGGAGCTGTTTTTT. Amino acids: CASSFWLAELFF.

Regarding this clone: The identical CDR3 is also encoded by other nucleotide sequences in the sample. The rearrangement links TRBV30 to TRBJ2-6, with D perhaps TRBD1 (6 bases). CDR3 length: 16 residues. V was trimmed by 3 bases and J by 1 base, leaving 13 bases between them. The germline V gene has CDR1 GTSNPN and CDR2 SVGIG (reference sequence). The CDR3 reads CAWSPTGPSGANVLTF. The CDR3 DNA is TGTGCCTGGAGCCCTACAGGGCCTTCTGGGGCCAACGTCCTGACTTTC.

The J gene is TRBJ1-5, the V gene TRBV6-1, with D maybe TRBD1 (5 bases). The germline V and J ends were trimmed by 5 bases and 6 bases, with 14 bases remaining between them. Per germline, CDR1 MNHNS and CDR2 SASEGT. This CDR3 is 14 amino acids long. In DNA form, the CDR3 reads TGTGCCAGCAGTCGAGACCGTAGGGGTCAGCCCCAGCATTTT. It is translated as CASSRDRRGQPQHF.

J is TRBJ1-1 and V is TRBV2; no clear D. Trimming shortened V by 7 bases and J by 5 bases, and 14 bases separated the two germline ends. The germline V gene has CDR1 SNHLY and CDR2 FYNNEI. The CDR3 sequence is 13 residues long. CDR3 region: CASTLNMGTEAFF. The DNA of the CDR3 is TGTGCCAGCACCCTAAATATGGGGACTGAAGCTTTCTTT.

The CDR3 region has the DNA TGTGCCAGCAGCCGGGGGGCTAGCGATCTCAATGAGCAGTTCTTC. Translating it yields CASSRGASDLNEQFF. V gene TRBV5-6 combines with J gene TRBJ2-1; the D gene is possibly TRBD2 (7 bases). Trimming shortened V by 4 bases and J by 6 bases, and 17 bases separated the two germline ends. Germline assignment: CDR1 SGHDT and CDR2 YYEEEE. CDR3 length: 15 amino acids.

CDR3 loop: CASRTPVGSGRAQETQYF. CDR3 nucleotides: TGTGCCAGTAGAACCCCGGTCGGTAGCGGGAGGGCCCAAGAGACCCAGTACTTC. V is TRBV19 and J is TRBJ2-5; TRBD2 matches at 11 bases. V lost 6 bases and J lost 1; bases outside the gene matches: 13. The CDR3 spans 18 residues. The germline V gene has CDR1 LNHDA and CDR2 SQIVND (reference sequence).

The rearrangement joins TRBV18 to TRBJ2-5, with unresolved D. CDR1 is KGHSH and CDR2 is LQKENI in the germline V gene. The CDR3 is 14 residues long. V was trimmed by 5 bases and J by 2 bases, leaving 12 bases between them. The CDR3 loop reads CASSTRRLQETQYF. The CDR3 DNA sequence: TGTGCCAGCTCAACACGACGGTTGCAAGAGACCCAGTACTTC.

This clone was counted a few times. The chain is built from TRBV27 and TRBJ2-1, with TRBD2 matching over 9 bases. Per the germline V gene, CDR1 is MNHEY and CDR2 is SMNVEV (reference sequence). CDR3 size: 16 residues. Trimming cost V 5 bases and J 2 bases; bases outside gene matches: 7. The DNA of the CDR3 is TGTGCCAGCAGTCGTCTGCGCGGGAGGGCCTACAATGAGCAGTTCTTC. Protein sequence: CASSRLRGRAYNEQFF.

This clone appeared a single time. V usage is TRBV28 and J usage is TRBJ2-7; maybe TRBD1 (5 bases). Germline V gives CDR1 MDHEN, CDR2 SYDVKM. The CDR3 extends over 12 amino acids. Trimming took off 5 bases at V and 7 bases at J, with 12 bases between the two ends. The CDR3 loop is CASSEGVKEQYF. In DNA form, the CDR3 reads TGTGCCAGCAGTGAAGGGGTTAAGGAGCAGTACTTC.

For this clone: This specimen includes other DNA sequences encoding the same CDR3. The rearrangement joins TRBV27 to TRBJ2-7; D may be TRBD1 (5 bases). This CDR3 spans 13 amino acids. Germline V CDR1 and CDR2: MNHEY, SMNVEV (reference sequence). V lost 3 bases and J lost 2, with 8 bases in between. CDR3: CASSFRTPYEQYF. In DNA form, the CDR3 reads TGTGCCAGCAGTTTCAGGACACCCTACGAGCAGTACTTC.

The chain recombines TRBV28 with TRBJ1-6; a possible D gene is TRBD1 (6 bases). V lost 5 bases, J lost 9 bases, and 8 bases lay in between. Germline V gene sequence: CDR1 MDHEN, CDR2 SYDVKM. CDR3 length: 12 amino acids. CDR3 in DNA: TGTGCCAGCAGTACAGGGAGTTCACCCCTCCACTTT. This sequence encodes CASSTGSSPLHF.

CDR3 in amino acids: CASSEPGYEQFF. The CDR3 nucleotides are TGCGCCAGCAGTGAGCCCGGGTATGAGCAGTTCTTC. The chain couples TRBV10-1 to TRBJ2-1; D not resolved. Germline V CDR1 and CDR2: WNHNN, SYGVQD (reference sequence). The germline V and J ends were trimmed by 2 bases and 8 bases, with 7 bases remaining between them. The CDR3 is 12 residues long.

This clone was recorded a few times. This chain's CDR3 is CASSQGGPRNTEAFF. CDR3 coding DNA: TGTGCCAGCAGCCAAGGTGGCCCCCGGAACACTGAAGCTTTCTTT. The rearrangement joins TRBV14 to TRBJ1-1; no clear D. Trimming removed 1 base from V and 1 base from J, with 10 bases in between. The CDR3 has 15 amino acids. Germline CDR1 and CDR2: SGHDN and FVKESK.

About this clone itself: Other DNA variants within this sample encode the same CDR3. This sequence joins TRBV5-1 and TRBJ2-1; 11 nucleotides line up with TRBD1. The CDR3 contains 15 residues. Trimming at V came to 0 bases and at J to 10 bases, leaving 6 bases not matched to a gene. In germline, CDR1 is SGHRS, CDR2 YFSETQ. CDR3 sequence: CASSLAGQGAGEQFF. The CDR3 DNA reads TGCGCCAGCAGCTTGGCCGGACAGGGGGCAGGGGAGCAGTTCTTC.